This T cell receptor beta chain is from a study of cytomegalovirus exposure and HLA in healthy donors. V shed 4 bases and J 4 bases; nucleotides not matched to a gene: 6. Germline CDR1 and CDR2: SNHLY and FYNNEI. This CDR3 region has 14 residues. Study-wide points: It was likely that a cluster of highly shared sequence variants was a sequencing artifact. Common viral pathogens seemed to be connected with several of the most significant clusters, according to a later analysis. Cytomegalovirus association was listed for about 150 TCR beta chains. A later analysis linked a missense DCLRE1C variant to TCR beta V- and J-gene trimming.

This clone was picked up many times. Its antigen is as yet unknown. Primers for the PCR totalled 60 Vbeta and 13 Jbeta. The table came from immunoSEQ multiplex PCR; TCRdb's copy has only in-frame clones and leaves some out. This table has more than 80,000 clones, about 70% appearing once. The J gene is TRBJ1-1, the V gene TRBV2; TRBD1 matches 7 bases. This TCR was sampled from a female donor in good health and CMV-seropositive. The sequenced sample was PBMCs. CDR3 in amino acids: CASSAQGDFTEAFF. The DNA for the CDR3 is TGTGCCAGCAGTGCCCAGGGGGACTTCACTGAAGCTTTCTTT.